This TCR beta chain was sequenced in a study of blood T cell repertoires in COVID-19. As for the study in general: Both acute and convalescent COVID-19 samples were obtained from the United States, Italy and Spain.

Clones were sequenced by immunoSEQ multiplex PCR, and TCRdb holds only the in-frame ones, with some missing. The profile shows a few hundred thousand clones, 70% to 90% of them singletons. V was clipped by 3 bases and J by 5 bases; unmatched bases: 12. Germline CDR1 GTSNPN, CDR2 SVGIG (reference sequence). The CDR3 totals 17 residues. In assigning cohorts, the study relied on participant-reported clinical history. The study recruited exposed participants who had met a COVID-19 case within 2 weeks before entry. Sequenced: PBMCs or T cells enriched from blood (not recorded which). This TCR was recovered from a woman younger than 30 who had been exposed to COVID-19. The rearrangement joins TRBV30 to TRBJ2-7, with 14 bases lining up with TRBD2. CDR3 region: CAWRPGLAGGSDDEQYF. The DNA for the CDR3 is TGTGCCTGGAGGCCCGGACTAGCGGGAGGAAGTGATGACGAGCAGTACTTC.